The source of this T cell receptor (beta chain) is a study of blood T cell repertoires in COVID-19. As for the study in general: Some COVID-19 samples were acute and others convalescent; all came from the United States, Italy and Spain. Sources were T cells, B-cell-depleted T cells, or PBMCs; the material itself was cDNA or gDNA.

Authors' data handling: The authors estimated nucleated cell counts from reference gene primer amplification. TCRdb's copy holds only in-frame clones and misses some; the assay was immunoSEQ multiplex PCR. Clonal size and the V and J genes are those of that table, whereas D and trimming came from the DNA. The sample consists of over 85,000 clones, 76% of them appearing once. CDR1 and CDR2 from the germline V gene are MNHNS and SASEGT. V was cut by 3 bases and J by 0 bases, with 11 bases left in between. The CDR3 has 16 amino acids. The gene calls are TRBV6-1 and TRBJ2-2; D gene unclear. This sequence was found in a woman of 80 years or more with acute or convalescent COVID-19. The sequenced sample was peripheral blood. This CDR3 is CASSEHRPPNTGELFF. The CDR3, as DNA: TGTGCCAGCAGTGAGCACAGACCCCCGAACACCGGGGAGCTGTTTTTT.